The 5 T cell receptor beta chains below were found in one sample sequenced in a study of T cells after yellow fever vaccination. TCRdb ran MiXCR on the 5' RACE reads and lists one entry per CDR3 protein. The table has a few hundred thousand distinct CDR3 sequences, roughly 4.3% seen once. Sequences were derived from PBMCs, sampled 5 days after the yellow fever booster vaccination. These receptors all stem from a man aged 18 to 30 who received the YFV17D yellow fever vaccine.

This clonotype came up many times. This chain links TRBV15 with TRBJ1-6, with D possibly being TRBD1 (6 bases). V was clipped by 1 base and J by 11 bases, with 24 bases between them. The CDR3 totals 18 residues. Germline-derived CDR1 and CDR2 are LNHNV and YYDKDF (reference sequence). CDR3 nucleotides: TGTGCCACCAGCAGAGGGGGACCCAGGGGTACGGTGTCTGCACCCCTCCACTTT. Protein product: CATSRGGPRGTVSAPLHF.

This clonotype has only a few counts. The rearrangement links TRBV6-6 to TRBJ1-2; D ambiguous. Germline CDR1 is MNHNY and CDR2 is SVGAGI (reference sequence). V was trimmed by 5 bases and J by 3 bases, leaving 1 base between them. The CDR3 is 10 residues long. This CDR3 is CASSHYGYTF. In DNA form, the CDR3 reads TGTGCCAGCAGTCACTATGGCTACACCTTC.

This clonotype was counted only a few times. The J gene is TRBJ1-2, the V gene TRBV19; possibly TRBD1 for D (6 bases). The CDR3 length is 16 residues. CDR1 is LNHDA, CDR2 SQIVND, per germline (reference sequence). The V and J ends lost 5 bases and 8 bases respectively, with 24 bases between them. In nucleotides, the CDR3 is TGTGCCAGTAGTCCCCGCGGGACATATGCACCAGGCGGCTACACCTTC. Its protein product is CASSPRGTYAPGGYTF.

The chain recombines TRBV10-1 with TRBJ1-6; D unresolved. Trimming pared 5 bases from V and 7 bases from J, leaving 9 bases between. Germline V gene lookup returns CDR1 WNHNN and CDR2 SYGVQD (reference sequence). The CDR3 consists of 13 residues. This CDR3 is CASSPTLNSPLHF. The CDR3 DNA follows: TGCGCCAGCAGTCCCACGTTGAATTCACCCCTCCACTTT.

Only a few counts were recorded for this clonotype. The V gene is TRBV7-2, the J gene TRBJ1-4; 9 bases are shared with TRBD1. V trimming: 1 base; J trimming: 8 bases; junction bases outside the gene matches: 5. The CDR3 runs 15 residues. Germline CDR1 reads SGHTA; CDR2 reads FQGNSA. CDR3 nucleotide sequence: TGTGCCAGCAGCTTAGGACAGGGGGGAATAGAAAAACTGTTTTTT. Its protein product is CASSLGQGGIEKLFF.